A selection of T cell receptor beta chains follows, all from one sample in a study of T cells in Graves' hyperthyroidism and ophthalmopathy. TCRdb independently ran MiXCR on the multiplex PCR reads; one entry per CDR3 protein. The profile shows about 700,000 distinct CDR3 sequences, about 15% of them singletons. Sequenced material: blood. Every receptor here comes from a woman aged 18 to 35 with Graves' hyperthyroidism. CDR3s include the opening cysteine and the closing phenylalanine or tryptophan. Fields, in order: CDR3 protein, CDR3 DNA, CDR3 length, J gene, clone size, V gene, D gene. The D gene is left open where the match is weak. Rows give clone size only sometimes, using once, few, many, or a class for an expanded clone.

CDR3: CAWSKVFAGNTIYF
DNA: TGTGCCTGGAGTAAGGTTTTCGCTGGAAACACCATATATTTT
length: 14
J: TRBJ1-3
size: few
V: TRBV30
D: -

CDR3: CASKETGRNIQYF
DNA: TGTGCCAGCAAAGAGACAGGGAGAAACATTCAGTACTTC
length: 13
J: TRBJ2-4
size: few
V: TRBV6-1
D: TRBD1

CDR3: CASSPGTRGTEAFF
DNA: TGTGCCAGCAGCCCCGGGACAAGGGGCACTGAAGCTTTCTTT
length: 14
J: TRBJ1-1
size: many
V: TRBV7-9
D: -

CDR3: CSARDRGGRAETQYF
DNA: TGCAGTGCTAGAGATCGGGGGGGGCGAGCTGAGACCCAGTACTTC
length: 15
J: TRBJ2-5
size: -
V: TRBV20-1
D: TRBD2

CDR3: CASSLESQPIGWYF
DNA: TGCGCCAGCAGCTTGGAGTCACAGCCGATCGGTTGGTACTTC
length: 14
J: TRBJ2-5
size: few
V: TRBV5-1
D: -

CDR3: CSAGTLGSRDGYTF
DNA: TGCAGTGCTGGGACCCTGGGGTCAAGGGATGGCTACACCTTC
length: 14
J: TRBJ1-2
size: many
V: TRBV20-1
D: -

CDR3: CASSPIRGLLDKNIQYF
DNA: TGTGCCAGCAGCCCAATAAGGGGGCTATTGGACAAAAACATTCAGTACTTC
length: 17
J: TRBJ2-4
size: many
V: TRBV11-2
D: TRBD1

CDR3: CASSFGTEYNEQFF
DNA: TGTGCCAGCAGCTTTGGGACCGAGTACAATGAGCAGTTCTTC
length: 14
J: TRBJ2-1
size: -
V: TRBV11-3
D: -

CDR3: CASSLYASTDTQYF
DNA: TGTGCCAGCAGCTTGTACGCCAGCACAGATACGCAGTATTTT
length: 14
J: TRBJ2-3
size: many
V: TRBV7-2
D: -

CDR3: CASTSLGEGNPGPGANVLTF
DNA: TGTGCCAGTACTTCACTGGGGGAGGGCAACCCAGGCCCTGGGGCCAACGTCCTGACTTTC
length: 20
J: TRBJ2-6
size: -
V: TRBV19
D: TRBD2

CDR3: CAWSEGAGPSYNEQFF
DNA: TGTGCCTGGAGTGAGGGAGCGGGACCGTCCTACAATGAGCAGTTCTTC
length: 16
J: TRBJ2-1
size: many
V: TRBV30
D: TRBD2

CDR3: CASSIGDNNEQFF
DNA: TGTGCCAGTAGTATAGGGGATAACAATGAGCAGTTCTTC
length: 13
J: TRBJ2-1
size: -
V: TRBV19
D: -

CDR3: CASSPAPLDNQETQYF
DNA: TGTGCCAGCAGCCCGGCCCCATTGGACAACCAAGAGACCCAGTACTTC
length: 16
J: TRBJ2-5
size: -
V: TRBV7-2
D: -

CDR3: CASSRDGPIGPQHF
DNA: TGTGCCAGCAGCCGGGACGGTCCAATTGGACCCCAGCATTTT
length: 14
J: TRBJ1-5
size: many
V: TRBV2
D: -

CDR3: CASSQGFAGIFHEQYF
DNA: TGCGCCAGCAGCCAAGGATTTGCGGGAATTTTCCACGAGCAGTACTTC
length: 16
J: TRBJ2-7
size: -
V: TRBV4-1
D: -

CDR3: CSAWTVTANYGYTF
DNA: TGCAGTGCCTGGACCGTCACAGCTAACTATGGCTACACCTTC
length: 14
J: TRBJ1-2
size: many
V: TRBV20-1
D: -

CDR3: CASSQDPSGEYNEQFF
DNA: TGCGCCAGCAGCCAAGATCCTAGCGGGGAGTACAATGAGCAGTTCTTC
length: 16
J: TRBJ2-1
size: few
V: TRBV4-3
D: TRBD2

CDR3: CASGPNVEITGELFF
DNA: TGTGCCAGTGGCCCGAACGTCGAGATCACCGGGGAGCTGTTTTTT
length: 15
J: TRBJ2-2
size: -
V: TRBV19
D: -

CDR3: CAWSVHGGGYTF
DNA: TGTGCCTGGAGTGTACATGGGGGGGGCTACACCTTC
length: 12
J: TRBJ1-2
size: many
V: TRBV30
D: -

CDR3: CASRASGRLSPDTQYF
DNA: TGTGCCAGCAGGGCTAGCGGGAGGTTGTCCCCAGATACGCAGTATTTT
length: 16
J: TRBJ2-3
size: many
V: TRBV3-1
D: TRBD2

CDR3: CASSAQASLNTGELFF
DNA: TGTGCCAGCAGCGCCCAGGCTAGCCTGAACACCGGGGAGCTGTTTTTT
length: 16
J: TRBJ2-2
size: many
V: TRBV2
D: -

CDR3: CASSLKGGGGAELFF
DNA: TGTGCCAGCAGTTTGAAGGGGGGCGGCGGTGCGGAACTGTTTTTT
length: 15
J: TRBJ1-4
size: -
V: TRBV27
D: -